The source of this T cell receptor (beta chain) is a study of blood T cell repertoires in COVID-19. Profiling relied on immunoSEQ multiplex PCR, and the TCRdb table lists in-frame clones only, not all of them. The table has almost 500,000 clones, 88% seen once. Participants reported their clinical history, and cohort assignment relied on those reports. The CDR3 consists of 13 residues. Deletions cut 4 bases from V and 6 bases from J, with 9 bases between. The V gene's germline CDR1 is MGHRA and CDR2 YSYEKL. The chain is built from TRBV4-1 and TRBJ2-2, with unresolved D. This clonotype was obtained from a woman in her fifties or sixties who had recovered from COVID-19. Material for sequencing was PBMCs or T cells enriched from blood (not recorded which). Here the CDR3 reads CASSRTSPGELFF. The CDR3 bases are TGCGCCAGCAGCCGAACATCCCCCGGGGAGCTGTTTTTT.